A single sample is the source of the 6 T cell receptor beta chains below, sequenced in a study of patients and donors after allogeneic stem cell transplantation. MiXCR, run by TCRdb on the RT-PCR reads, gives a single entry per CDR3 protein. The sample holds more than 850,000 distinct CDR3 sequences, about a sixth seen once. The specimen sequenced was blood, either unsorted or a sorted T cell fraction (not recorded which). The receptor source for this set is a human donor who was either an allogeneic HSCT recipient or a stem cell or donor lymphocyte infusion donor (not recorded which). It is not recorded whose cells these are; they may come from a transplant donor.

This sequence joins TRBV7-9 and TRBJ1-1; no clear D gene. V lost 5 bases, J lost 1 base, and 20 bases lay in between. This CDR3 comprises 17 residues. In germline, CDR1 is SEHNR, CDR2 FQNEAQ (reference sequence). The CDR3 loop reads CASSQSRYANTNTEAFF. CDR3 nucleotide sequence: TGTGCCAGCAGCCAGAGCCGGTACGCTAATACGAACACTGAAGCTTTCTTT. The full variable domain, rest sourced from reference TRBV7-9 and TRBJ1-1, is DTGVSQNPRHKITKRGQNVTFRCDPISEHNRLYWYRQTLGQGPEFLTYFQNEAQLEKSRLLSDRFSAERPKGSFSTLEIQRTEQGDSAMYLCASSQSRYANTNTEAFFGQGTRLTVV.

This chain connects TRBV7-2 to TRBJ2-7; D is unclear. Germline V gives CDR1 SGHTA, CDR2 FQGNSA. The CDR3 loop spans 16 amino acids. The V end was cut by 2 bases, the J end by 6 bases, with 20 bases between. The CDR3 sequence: CASSLNLAAQWGEQYF. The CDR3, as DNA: TGTGCCAGCAGCTTAAATTTGGCAGCCCAGTGGGGCGAGCAGTACTTC.

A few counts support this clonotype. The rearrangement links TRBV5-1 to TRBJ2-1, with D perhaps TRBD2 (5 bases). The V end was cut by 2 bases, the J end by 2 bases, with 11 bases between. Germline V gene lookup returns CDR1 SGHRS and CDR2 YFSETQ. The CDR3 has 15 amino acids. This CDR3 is CASSFEGGAYNEQFF. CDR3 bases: TGCGCCAGCAGCTTTGAGGGCGGAGCCTACAATGAGCAGTTCTTC. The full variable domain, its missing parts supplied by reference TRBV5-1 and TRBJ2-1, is KAGVTQTPRYLIKTRGQQVTLSCSPISGHRSVSWYQQTPGQGLQFLFEYFSETQRNKGNFPGRFSGRQFSNSRSEMNVSTLELGDSALYLCASSFEGGAYNEQFFGPGTRLTVL.

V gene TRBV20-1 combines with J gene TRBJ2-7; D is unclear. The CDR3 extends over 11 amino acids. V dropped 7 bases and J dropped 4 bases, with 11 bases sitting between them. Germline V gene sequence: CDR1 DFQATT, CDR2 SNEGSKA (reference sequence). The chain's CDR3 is CSVFVEYEQYF. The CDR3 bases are TGCAGTGTTTTCGTGGAATACGAGCAGTACTTC.

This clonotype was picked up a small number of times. The CDR3 sequence is CASSPRDTYATNEKLFF. Here the CDR3 DNA reads TGTGCCAGCAGCCCGCGGGACACGTATGCAACTAATGAAAAACTGTTTTTT. V gene TRBV5-5 combines with J gene TRBJ1-4; D may be TRBD1 (6 bases). The CDR3 covers 17 residues. The V end was cut by 4 bases, the J end by 0 bases, with 16 bases between. The V gene's germline CDR1 is SGHKS and CDR2 YYEKEE (reference sequence).

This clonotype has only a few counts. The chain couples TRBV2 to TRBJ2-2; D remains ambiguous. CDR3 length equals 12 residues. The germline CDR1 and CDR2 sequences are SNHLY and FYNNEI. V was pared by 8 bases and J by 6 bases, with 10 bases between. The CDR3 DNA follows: TGTGCCAGCTTCGGATGGGCCGGGGAGCTGTTTTTT. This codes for CASFGWAGELFF.